The clone carrying this T cell receptor (beta chain) was observed a handful of times. As yet, its antigen is unknown. Time point here: pre-treatment sample, taken before nivolumab and TIL therapy. Most excised metastases sampled were pleural nodules or supraclavicular lymph nodes. Patients then received nivolumab; progressors got lymphodepletion, TIL and IL-2. Enrollment ran from 2017 to early 2020. Sequencing used immunoSEQ v3. The method was immunoSEQ multiplex PCR; TCRdb's version includes in-frame clones alone and lacks a portion of them. The sample has under 100,000 clones; less than 70% are singletons. The data stem from a study of TIL therapy for anti-PD-1-resistant metastatic lung cancer. The overall study: Tumors had a median PD-L1 proportion score of around 6%. Study observations and caveats: Compared with baseline intratumoral T cells, expanded TIL cultures were more clonal and less diverse (approximately 6% vs 31%).

This CDR3 has 16 amino acids. After removal of 4 bases from V and 5 bases from J, the junction contained 10 bases not matched to a gene. The germline gives CDR1 SEHNR, CDR2 FQNEAQ (reference sequence). V is TRBV7-9 and J is TRBJ2-5; 10 nucleotides align to TRBD1. Source: tumor tissue, taken at baseline. This clonotype was obtained from a person aged 30 to 80 with non-small cell lung cancer. The CDR3 sequence: CASSSLQTGGDETQYF. In nucleotides, the CDR3 is TGTGCCAGCAGCTCACTTCAGACAGGGGGCGATGAGACCCAGTACTTC.